A single sample gave rise to the 21 T cell receptor beta chains below, sequenced in a study of spatial heterogeneity in lung cancer. What these receptors recognize is not known. Findings of the study overall: Tumoral mutation counts were tracked by counts of expanded intratumoral alpha and beta TCRs.

Described time point: sample taken at primary tumor resection. MiXCR, run by TCRdb on the 5' RACE reads, gives a single entry per CDR3 protein. The data contain several thousand distinct CDR3 sequences, about 10% of them seen just once; the ten biggest clones take up 8% to 11%. Sequences were derived from lung tumor tissue, sampled at surgery. Every receptor here comes from a female donor with early-stage non-small cell lung cancer.

This clonotype is deemed medium-sized. This chain links TRBV5-6 with TRBJ1-2; TRBD1 aligns across 7 bases. V dropped 6 bases and J dropped 8; count of bases not matched to a gene: 4. The germline V gene encodes CDR1 SGHDT and CDR2 YYEEEE. The CDR3 sequence is 11 residues long. CDR3 in amino acids: CASKGAEGYTF. CDR3 DNA: TGTGCCAGCAAGGGGGCGGAAGGCTACACCTTC.

The V call is TRBV5-1, the J call TRBJ2-1; D unresolved. The CDR3 sequence is 12 residues long. Between the trimmed V and J ends, which lost 0 bases and 7 bases, there was a span of 5 bases. CDR1 and CDR2 (germline): SGHRS, YFSETQ. The CDR3 nucleotides read TGCGCCAGCAGCTTGGAGGCTAATGAGCAGTTCTTC. It is translated as CASSLEANEQFF.

The chain uses TRBV9 and TRBJ1-6; D gene unclear. Between the trimmed V and J ends, which lost 0 bases and 6 bases, there was a span of 7 bases. The CDR3 is 14 amino acids. Germline CDR1 and CDR2: SGDLS and YYNGEE. CDR3 residues: CASSVDRGNSPLHF. The CDR3 DNA reads TGTGCCAGCAGCGTAGATCGGGGTAATTCACCCCTCCACTTT.

Judged by abundance, this clonotype is medium-sized. The V gene is TRBV6-5, the J gene TRBJ1-2; 7 bases map to TRBD1. J was trimmed by 7 bases and V by 2 bases; bases with no gene match: 4. This CDR3 spans 13 amino acids. Germline CDR1 MNHEY, CDR2 SVGAGI. DNA for the CDR3: TGTGCCAGCAGTTACACACAGGGGATTGGCTACACCTTC. The encoded protein is CASSYTQGIGYTF.

CDR3 sequence reads: CASSAPGQPNYGYTF. For the CDR3, the DNA is TGCGCCAGCAGTGCTCCGGGACAGCCGAACTATGGCTACACCTTC. This chain connects TRBV10-2 to TRBJ1-2, with 7 bases matching TRBD1. Germline-derived CDR1 and CDR2 are WSHSY and SAAADI. The CDR3 runs to 15 residues. V dropped 4 bases and J dropped 2; count of bases not matched to a gene: 7.

Details on this clonotype: This could be a read error, since a much larger clone is one nucleotide away. The chain has TRBV3-1 and TRBJ1-2, with 7 positions matching TRBD1. Germline CDR1 and CDR2: LGHDT and YNNKEL (reference sequence). There are 13 residues in the CDR3. The CDR3 protein is CDSSPGTVYGYTF. The CDR3 nucleotides read TGTGACAGCAGCCCCGGGACAGTCTATGGCTACACCTTC. Full variable domain (rest looked up from reference TRBV3-1 and TRBJ1-2): DTAVSQTPKYLVTQMGNDKSIKCEQNLGHDTMYWYKQDSKKFLKIMFSYNNKELIINETVPNRFSPKSPDKAHLNLHINSLELGDSAVYFCDSSPGTVYGYTFGSGTRLTVV.

The chain couples TRBV20-1 to TRBJ1-6, with 9 nucleotides matching TRBD1. There are 13 residues in the CDR3. Per the germline V gene, CDR1 is DFQATT and CDR2 is SNEGSKA (reference sequence). The V and J ends lost 3 bases and 9 bases, in that order; junction bases with no gene match: 3. The CDR3 DNA follows: TGCAGTGCTAGGGGACAGGGTAGTTCACCCCTCCACTTT. It is translated as CSARGQGSSPLHF.

The genes are TRBV13 and TRBJ1-1; 9 nucleotides agree with TRBD1. The ends lost 5 bases at V and 7 bases at J; junction bases unmatched: 5. The CDR3 is made up of 13 amino acids. Germline-derived CDR1 and CDR2 are PRHDT and FYEKMQ (reference sequence). The CDR3 protein is CASSAGQGGEAFF. CDR3 DNA: TGTGCCAGCAGCGCGGGACAGGGTGGTGAAGCTTTCTTT.

Relative to its sample, this clonotype is medium-sized. The genes are TRBV4-2 and TRBJ1-2, with 9 bases lining up with TRBD1. Per the germline V gene, CDR1 is LGHNA and CDR2 is YNFKEQ. The CDR3 has 18 residues. V trimming: 0 bases; J trimming: 7 bases; junction bases outside the gene matches: 15. The CDR3: CASSQDFWATGGLGGYTF. Written as DNA, the CDR3 is TGTGCCAGCAGCCAAGATTTTTGGGCGACAGGGGGGCTCGGTGGCTACACCTTC.

As to this clonotype: The junction departs from the called germline gene at one end, perhaps through a read error. The rearrangement joins TRBV20-1 to TRBJ2-5; the D gene is possibly TRBD1 (6 bases). The CDR3 totals 13 residues. Germline V gene data show CDR1 as DFQATT and CDR2 as SNEGSKA (reference sequence). CDR3 bases: TGCAGTGCCTTGGGACAACTACAAGAGACCCCGTACTTC. This encodes CSALGQLQETPYF.

Ten or more counts support this clonotype. V gene TRBV20-1 combines with J gene TRBJ2-7; a possible D gene is TRBD1 (6 bases). Germline V gene data show CDR1 as DFQATT and CDR2 as SNEGSKA (reference sequence). V lost 2 bases and J lost 0, with 14 bases in between. This CDR3 has 15 residues. This CDR3 reads CSARRPGANSYEQYF. CDR3 in DNA: TGCAGTGCTAGAAGGCCAGGGGCGAACTCCTACGAGCAGTACTTC.

This clonotype showed up many times. This rearrangement joins TRBV24-1 to TRBJ2-3; 10 bases are a match to TRBD2. The trim removed 2 bases at V and 0 bases at J, leaving 4 bases unmatched. This CDR3 contains 17 residues. Germline CDR1 KGHDR, CDR2 SFDVKD. The CDR3 sequence: CATSDSHSGGSTDTQYF. The CDR3 DNA follows: TGTGCCACCAGTGATTCTCATAGCGGGGGGAGCACAGATACGCAGTATTTT.

This clonotype was counted between two and nine times. The V gene is TRBV28, the J gene TRBJ2-2; no clear D gene. V gave up 3 bases and J gave up 4 bases, with 6 bases separating them. There are 13 residues in the CDR3. The germline CDR1 and CDR2 sequences are MDHEN and SYDVKM. CDR3 in amino acids: CASSFRVTGELFF. In DNA form, the CDR3 reads TGTGCCAGCAGTTTCCGTGTCACCGGGGAGCTGTTTTTT.

By share of the sample, this clonotype is medium-sized. V is TRBV9 and J is TRBJ2-3; no clear D gene. Trimming took off 4 bases at V and 5 bases at J, with 11 bases between the two ends. Germline V gene lookup returns CDR1 SGDLS and CDR2 YYNGEE. CDR3 length equals 13 residues. CDR3 protein: CASSPPRQDTQYF. CDR3 nucleotides: TGTGCCAGCAGCCCCCCCCGACAAGATACGCAGTATTTT. Full variable domain (missing parts from reference TRBV9 and TRBJ2-3): DSGVTQTPKHLITATGQRVTLRCSPRSGDLSVYWYQQSLDQGLQFLIQYYNGEERAKGNILERFSAQQFPDLHSELNLSSLELGDSALYFCASSPPRQDTQYFGPGTRLTVL.

This clonotype was seen a handful of times. The chain uses TRBV28 and TRBJ1-2, with TRBD1 identical over 9 bases. J lost 5 bases, V lost 3 bases, and 10 bases had no gene match. The CDR3 covers 16 residues. The germline V gene has CDR1 MDHEN and CDR2 SYDVKM. The CDR3 protein is CASSFPHPGQGYGYTF. The CDR3 DNA is TGTGCCAGCAGTTTCCCTCACCCGGGACAGGGTTATGGCTACACCTTC.

This clonotype is deemed large (0.1 to 1%). The V gene is TRBV4-3, the J gene TRBJ2-2; D is uncertain. The CDR3 sequence is 12 residues long. Germline assignment: CDR1 LGHNA and CDR2 YSLEER. Trimming took 1 base from V and 7 from J, leaving 4 bases between them. The CDR3 protein is CASSQGVGELFF. For the CDR3, the DNA is TGCGCCAGCAGCCAAGGGGTCGGGGAGCTGTTTTTT.

The chain joins TRBV28 to TRBJ2-5; 9 bases agree with TRBD1. Germline CDR1 and CDR2: MDHEN and SYDVKM. Trimming at V came to 2 bases and at J to 0 bases, leaving 4 bases not matched to a gene. The CDR3 totals 16 residues. Here the CDR3 DNA reads TGTGCCAGCAGTTTAGGGACAGGGCTCTACCAAGAGACCCAGTACTTC. Its translation is CASSLGTGLYQETQYF.

The chain employs TRBV27 and TRBJ2-2, with a tentative D call TRBD1 (6 bases). V was cut by 1 base and J by 6 bases, with 15 bases left in between. Looked up from germline, CDR1 is MNHEY and CDR2 is SMNVEV (reference sequence). This CDR3 spans 16 amino acids. The CDR3 loop is CASSLWDPGGPGELFF. The CDR3 nucleotides read TGTGCCAGCAGTTTATGGGACCCTGGGGGCCCCGGGGAGCTGTTTTTT.

By share, this clonotype ranks as medium-sized. V gene TRBV7-9 combines with J gene TRBJ1-2, with unresolved D. Trimming took 0 bases from V and 0 from J, leaving 5 bases between them. Germline loops: CDR1 SEHNR, CDR2 FQNEAQ (reference sequence). The CDR3 spans 14 residues. Here the CDR3 reads CASSLALANYGYTF. CDR3 coding DNA: TGTGCCAGCAGCTTAGCGCTTGCTAACTATGGCTACACCTTC.

V usage is TRBV7-2 and J usage is TRBJ2-3; TRBD2 aligns across 9 bases. The CDR3 contains 17 residues. V was pared by 7 bases and J by 4 bases, with 15 bases of the junction left unmatched. Germline-derived CDR1 and CDR2 are SGHTA and FQGNSA. CDR3 amino acids: CASTSPSGGSLSDTQYF. The CDR3 coding sequence is TGTGCCAGCACCTCCCCCAGCGGGGGGAGCCTTTCAGATACGCAGTATTTT.

V is TRBV20-1 and J is TRBJ2-3; weak D call: TRBD2 (6 bases). Germline-derived CDR1 and CDR2 are DFQATT and SNEGSKA (reference sequence). The CDR3 has 14 amino acids. V was clipped by 5 bases and J by 0 bases, with 12 bases between them. In DNA, the CDR3 is TGCAGTGCTCAAATAGCGGATAGCACAGATACGCAGTATTTT. The encoded protein is CSAQIADSTDTQYF.